Listed here is a single TCR beta chain. This entry belongs to a study of blood T cell repertoires in COVID-19. Across the study: The study drew acute and convalescent COVID-19 samples from the United States, Italy and Spain.

The V and J ends lost 1 base and 2 bases respectively, with 12 bases between them. Looked up from germline, CDR1 is SGHDN and CDR2 is FVKESK. The CDR3 contains 15 residues. In the authors' methods: Amplification of reference gene primers was used by the study to estimate nucleated cell counts. TCRdb's table, derived via immunoSEQ multiplex PCR, lists solely in-frame clones and lacks some. The V and J calls and clone size were taken over from that table, and D and trimming were inferred from the DNA. The repertoire holds approximately 130,000 clones, with 55% to 75% as singletons. Input material: peripheral blood. The TCR originated in a woman between 70 and 85 years old with acute or convalescent COVID-19. The chain employs TRBV14 and TRBJ2-7; D possibly corresponds to TRBD1 (6 bases). The CDR3 DNA reads TGTGCCAGCAGCCAAGTCGGCAGGGACACCTACGAGCAGTACTTC. Encoded protein: CASSQVGRDTYEQYF.